The following is a TCR beta chain sequence with its context. The data are from a study of cytomegalovirus exposure and HLA in healthy donors. A multiplex PCR was run with 60 Vbeta primers and 13 Jbeta primers. The data were produced by immunoSEQ multiplex PCR, yet TCRdb's version contains in-frame clones alone and is incomplete. The sample table includes roughly 50,000 clones. Material: PBMCs. The clonotype comes from a woman in her fifties or sixties in good health and CMV-seropositive.

DNA of the CDR3: TGTGCCAGCAGCGCCAGGGACTCCCCCTATAATTCACCCCTCCACTTT. Translation gives CASSARDSPYNSPLHF. The chain uses TRBV9 and TRBJ1-6; D is perhaps TRBD1 (5 bases). CDR3 size: 16 residues. Germline loops: CDR1 SGDLS, CDR2 YYNGEE. Trimming shortened V by 3 bases and J by 2 bases, and 12 bases separated the two germline ends.